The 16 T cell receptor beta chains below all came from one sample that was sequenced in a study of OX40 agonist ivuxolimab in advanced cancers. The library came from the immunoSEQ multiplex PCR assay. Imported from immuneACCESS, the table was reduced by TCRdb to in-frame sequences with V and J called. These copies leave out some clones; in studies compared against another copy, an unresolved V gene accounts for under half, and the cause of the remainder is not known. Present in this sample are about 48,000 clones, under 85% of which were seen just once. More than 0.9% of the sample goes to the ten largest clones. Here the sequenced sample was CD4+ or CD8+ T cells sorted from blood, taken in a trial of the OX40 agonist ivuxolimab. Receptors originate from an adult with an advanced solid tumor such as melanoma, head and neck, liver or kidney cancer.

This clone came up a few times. The CDR3 loop is CASSSRDSFYF. The CDR3 region has the DNA TGTGCCAGCAGCTCCCGGGACAGTTTCTACTTC. V usage is TRBV28 and J usage is TRBJ2-7, with 7 bases aligning to TRBD1. Germline CDR1 MDHEN, CDR2 SYDVKM. The length of the CDR3 is 11 residues. J lost 13 bases, V lost 6 bases, and 9 bases had no gene match.

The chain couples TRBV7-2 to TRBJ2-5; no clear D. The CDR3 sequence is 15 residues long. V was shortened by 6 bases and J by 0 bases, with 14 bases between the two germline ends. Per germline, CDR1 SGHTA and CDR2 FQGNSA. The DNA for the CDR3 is TGTGCCAGCAGTAAATTGGGCAGCCACCAAGAGACCCAGTACTTC. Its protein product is CASSKLGSHQETQYF. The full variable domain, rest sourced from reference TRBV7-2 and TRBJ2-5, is GAGVSQSPSNKVTEKGKDVELRCDPISGHTALYWYRQSLGQGLEFLIYFQGNSAPDKSGLPSDRFSAERTGGSVSTLTIQRTQQEDSAVYLCASSKLGSHQETQYFGPGTRLLVL.

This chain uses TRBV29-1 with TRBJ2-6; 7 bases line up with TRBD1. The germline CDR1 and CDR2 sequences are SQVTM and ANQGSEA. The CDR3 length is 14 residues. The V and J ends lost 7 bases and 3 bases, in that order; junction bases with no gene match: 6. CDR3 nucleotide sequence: TGCAGCGCACAGGGGTGGCATGGGGCCAACGTCCTGACTTTC. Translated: CSAQGWHGANVLTF.

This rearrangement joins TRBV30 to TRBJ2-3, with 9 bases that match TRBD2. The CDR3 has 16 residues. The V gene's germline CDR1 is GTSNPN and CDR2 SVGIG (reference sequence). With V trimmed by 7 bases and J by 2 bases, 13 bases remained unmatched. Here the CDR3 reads CASTGSAGGPTDTQYF. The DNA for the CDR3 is TGTGCCTCGACCGGGTCAGCGGGGGGACCCACAGATACGCAGTATTTT.

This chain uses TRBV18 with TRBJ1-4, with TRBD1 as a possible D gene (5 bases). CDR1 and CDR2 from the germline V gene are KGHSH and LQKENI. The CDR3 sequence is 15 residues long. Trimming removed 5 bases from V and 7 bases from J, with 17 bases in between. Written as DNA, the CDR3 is TGTGCCAGCTCAGCCGCCCGGCGGGGGAGTGAAAAACTGTTTTTT. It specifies CASSAARRGSEKLFF.

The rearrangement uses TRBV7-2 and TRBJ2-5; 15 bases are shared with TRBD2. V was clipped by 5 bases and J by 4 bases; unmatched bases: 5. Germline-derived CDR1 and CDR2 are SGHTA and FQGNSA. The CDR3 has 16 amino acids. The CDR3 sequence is CASSRGLAGGRETQYF. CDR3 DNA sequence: TGTGCCAGCAGCCGCGGACTAGCGGGGGGGCGAGAGACCCAGTACTTC.

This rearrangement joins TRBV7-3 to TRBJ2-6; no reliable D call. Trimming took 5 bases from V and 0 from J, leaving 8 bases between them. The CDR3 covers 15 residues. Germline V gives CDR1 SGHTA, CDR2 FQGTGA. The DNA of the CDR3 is TGTGCCAGCAGCCCCTCTCGCTCTGGGGCCAACGTCCTGACTTTC. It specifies CASSPSRSGANVLTF.

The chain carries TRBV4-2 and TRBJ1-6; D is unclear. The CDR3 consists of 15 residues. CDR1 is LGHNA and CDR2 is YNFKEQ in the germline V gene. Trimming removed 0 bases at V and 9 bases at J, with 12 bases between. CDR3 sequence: CASSQETATGSPLHF. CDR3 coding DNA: TGTGCCAGCAGCCAAGAGACGGCCACCGGTTCACCCCTCCACTTT.

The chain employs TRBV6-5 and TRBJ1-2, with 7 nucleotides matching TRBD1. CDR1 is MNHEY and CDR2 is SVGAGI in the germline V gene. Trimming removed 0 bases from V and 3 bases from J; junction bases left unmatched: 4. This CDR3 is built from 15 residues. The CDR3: CASSYSLQGHYGYTF. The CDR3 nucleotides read TGTGCCAGCAGTTACTCGTTACAGGGGCACTATGGCTACACCTTC.

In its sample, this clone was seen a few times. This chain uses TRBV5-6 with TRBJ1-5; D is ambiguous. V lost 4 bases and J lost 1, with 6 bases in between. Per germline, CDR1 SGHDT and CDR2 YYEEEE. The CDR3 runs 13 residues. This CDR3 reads CASSAGSNQPQHF. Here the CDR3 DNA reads TGTGCCAGCAGCGCTGGGAGCAATCAGCCCCAGCATTTT.

In nucleotides, the CDR3 is TGTGCCATCAGTGAGTCAGGGAGAGGCGAGCAGTACTTC. Translating gives CAISESGRGEQYF. The genes are TRBV10-3 and TRBJ2-7; tentatively, D is TRBD2 (5 bases). Trimming pared 0 bases from V and 6 bases from J, leaving 9 bases between. Germline assignment: CDR1 ENHRY and CDR2 SYGVKD. This CDR3 has 13 residues.

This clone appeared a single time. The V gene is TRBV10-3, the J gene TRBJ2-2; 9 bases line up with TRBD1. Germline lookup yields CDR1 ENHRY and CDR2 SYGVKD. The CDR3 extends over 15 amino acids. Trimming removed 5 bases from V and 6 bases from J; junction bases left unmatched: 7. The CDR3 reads CAISLGTGQPGELFF. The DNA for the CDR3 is TGTGCCATCAGTCTCGGGACAGGGCAGCCCGGGGAGCTGTTTTTT.

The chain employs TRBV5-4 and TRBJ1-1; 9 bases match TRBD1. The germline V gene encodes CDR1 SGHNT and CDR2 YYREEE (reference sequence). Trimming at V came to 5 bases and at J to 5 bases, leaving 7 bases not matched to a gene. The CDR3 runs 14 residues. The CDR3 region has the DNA TGTGCCAGCAGGGAGGGACAGGGAAGAACTGAAGCTTTCTTT. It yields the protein CASREGQGRTEAFF.

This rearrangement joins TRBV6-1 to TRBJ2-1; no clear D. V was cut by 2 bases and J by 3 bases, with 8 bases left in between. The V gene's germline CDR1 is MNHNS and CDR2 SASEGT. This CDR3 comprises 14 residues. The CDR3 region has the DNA TGTGCCAGCAGTGAATTTCAAAGCTACAATGAGCAGTTCTTC. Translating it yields CASSEFQSYNEQFF.

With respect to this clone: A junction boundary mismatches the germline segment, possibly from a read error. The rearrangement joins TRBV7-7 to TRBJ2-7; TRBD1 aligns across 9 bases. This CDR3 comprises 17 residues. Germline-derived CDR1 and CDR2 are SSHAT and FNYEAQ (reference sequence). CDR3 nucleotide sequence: TGTGCTAGCAGCCCATTAGGGCGGGGGACAGGGAATTACGAGCAGTACTTC. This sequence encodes CASSPLGRGTGNYEQYF.

The CDR3 protein is CASSPISSSGANVLTF. The DNA of the CDR3 is TGTGCCAGCTCACCAATTTCCAGCTCTGGGGCCAACGTCCTGACTTTC. This chain uses TRBV18 with TRBJ2-6, with D unresolved. Trimming stripped 2 bases from V and 0 bases from J, with 8 bases between. Germline loops: CDR1 KGHSH, CDR2 LQKENI. CDR3 length: 16 residues. Together with reference TRBV18 and TRBJ2-6, the CDR3 gives the full variable domain: NAGVMQNPRHLVRRRGQEARLRCSPMKGHSHVYWYRQLPEEGLKFMVYLQKENIIDESGMPKERFSAEFPKEGPSILRIQQVVRGDSAAYFCASSPISSSGANVLTFGAGSRLTVL.